This section outlines one TCR beta chain sequence together with its context. Its antigen is still unknown. Clones were sequenced by immunoSEQ multiplex PCR, and TCRdb holds only the in-frame ones, with some missing. Found here are about 130,000 clones, more than 70% of them singletons; the top ten hold approximately 1.5%. The CDR3 runs 13 residues. Germline V gene data show CDR1 as ENHRY and CDR2 as SYGVKD. Trimming removed 11 bases from V and 6 bases from J, with 19 bases in between. This entry belongs to a study of T cell responses to AZD1222 COVID-19 vaccine. Study-level points and caveats: Seropositive at baseline were only six or seven AZD1222 recipients. Reportedly, close to half of spike-specific TCRs are directed against unmutated variant regions.

This sequence was found in an adult in good health. This chain connects TRBV10-3 to TRBJ1-2; D not resolved. Sequences were derived from peripheral blood, sampled on day 0 of AZD1222 vaccination. The CDR3 is CAVSSRLSDGYTF. CDR3 nucleotides: TGTGCCGTCTCCTCCCGGTTATCGGATGGCTACACCTTC.